Shown below are 28 T cell receptor beta chains from a single sample sequenced in a study of regulatory T cells in long-lasting Graves disease. In building TCR beta libraries, iRepertoire HTBI primers were used together with Arm-PCR of CDR3 regions. From the multiplex PCR reads, TCRdb called clonotypes with MiXCR, one entry per CDR3 protein. The sample has about 430,000 distinct CDR3 sequences; over 12% are singletons. Time point meaning: newly diagnosed GD, antithyroid drugs for less than 3 months. From PBMCs, RNA was extracted and then used to make the TCR library. The sample also formed part of further work on T cells in Graves' hyperthyroidism and ophthalmopathy.

Sample: peripheral blood mononuclear cells (PBMCs), taken at new diagnosis, from a patient treated with antithyroid drugs. The receptors stem from a woman aged 40 to 49 with Graves disease.

This clonotype was found a few times. The V call is TRBV15, the J call TRBJ2-5, with a weak D call TRBD1 (8 bases). This CDR3 has 15 amino acids. V shed 1 base and J shed 3 bases, with 12 bases lying between them. CDR1 and CDR2 from the germline V gene are LNHNV and YYDKDF (reference sequence). The CDR3 DNA is TGTGCCACCAGCAGAGGCGGGGGACAGGAAGAGACCCAGTACTTC. This translates into CATSRGGGQEETQYF.

The rearrangement links TRBV9 to TRBJ1-1, with D possibly TRBD1 on 5 matching bases. Trimming stripped 0 bases from V and 8 bases from J, with 17 bases between. Germline V gene data show CDR1 as SGDLS and CDR2 as YYNGEE. CDR3 length: 15 amino acids. Here the CDR3 DNA reads TGTGCCAGCAGCGTAGGTTCATCCCCGGGACCAGAAGCTTTCTTT. Its translation is CASSVGSSPGPEAFF.

The chain combines TRBV15 with TRBJ2-3; 9 bases match TRBD2. V trimming: 0 bases; J trimming: 5 bases; junction bases outside the gene matches: 6. CDR1 and CDR2 from the germline V gene are LNHNV and YYDKDF (reference sequence). This CDR3 is 16 amino acids long. CDR3 DNA sequence: TGTGCCACCAGCAGAGATGGGGCTAGCGGGATAGATACGCAGTATTTT. Translation: CATSRDGASGIDTQYF.

This clonotype has more than one count but fewer than ten. The chain is built from TRBV3-1 and TRBJ1-2; D is unresolved. Germline assignment: CDR1 LGHDT and CDR2 YNNKEL (reference sequence). Trimming shortened V by 1 base and J by 4 bases, and 13 bases separated the two germline ends. The CDR3 extends over 15 amino acids. The CDR3 DNA reads TGTGCCAGCAGCCAAGTATTAACATCAGCCTATGGCTACACCTTC. It codes for CASSQVLTSAYGYTF.

This sequence joins TRBV5-1 and TRBJ2-1; D is unresolved. CDR1 is SGHRS, CDR2 YFSETQ, per germline. This CDR3 is 15 amino acids long. Trimming took 3 bases from V and 4 from J, leaving 14 bases between them. CDR3 region: CASSSQTPHYNEQFF. CDR3 nucleotide sequence: TGCGCCAGCAGCTCGCAGACCCCACATTACAATGAGCAGTTCTTC.

This clonotype was detected a few times. A much larger clone lies one base from this, so it may be a read error. Likely a read error: the CDR3 ends without its conserved phenylalanine or tryptophan. V gene TRBV3-1 combines with J gene TRBJ2-2; D remains unclear. CDR1 is LGHDT and CDR2 is YNNKEL in the germline V gene (reference sequence). Trimming removed 0 bases at V and 6 bases at J, with 5 bases between. The CDR3 has 13 residues. The CDR3 region is CASSQDWAGELFL. In DNA, the CDR3 is TGTGCCAGCAGCCAAGATTGGGCCGGGGAGCTGTTTCTT.

The table lists this clonotype with many counts. V gene TRBV9 combines with J gene TRBJ2-7; TRBD1 matches 8 bases. Germline loops: CDR1 SGDLS, CDR2 YYNGEE. V shed 4 bases, J shed 3 bases, and the junction held 18 bases outside the gene matches. The CDR3 is made up of 18 amino acids. CDR3 protein: CASSPPAGQGNPRYEQYF. The CDR3 nucleotides are TGTGCCAGCAGCCCCCCGGCCGGACAGGGTAACCCGCGCTACGAGCAGTACTTC.

J is TRBJ2-3 and V is TRBV28; 8 bases are shared with TRBD1. Trimming removed 6 bases from V and 2 bases from J; junction bases left unmatched: 10. Germline CDR1 MDHEN, CDR2 SYDVKM. The CDR3 spans 16 residues. CDR3 sequence reads: CASRPGTGDFTDTQYF. The DNA for the CDR3 is TGTGCCAGCAGGCCTGGGACAGGAGACTTCACAGATACGCAGTATTTT.

This clonotype was counted a single time. The chain joins TRBV20-1 to TRBJ2-1; 9 bases are a match to TRBD1. CDR3 size: 15 residues. V lost 6 bases, J lost 8 bases, and 14 bases stayed unmatched. In germline, CDR1 is DFQATT, CDR2 SNEGSKA (reference sequence). The CDR3 here is CSAPTPGQGIDEQFF. CDR3 DNA sequence: TGCAGTGCACCAACGCCGGGACAGGGAATAGATGAGCAGTTCTTC.

This clonotype has ten or more counts. This chain connects TRBV7-2 to TRBJ2-3; D unclear. V gave up 1 base and J gave up 3 bases, with 17 bases separating them. There are 17 residues in the CDR3. The germline CDR1 and CDR2 sequences are SGHTA and FQGNSA. DNA of the CDR3: TGTGCCAGCAGCTTAGTGCGGCCCTTCCGCGGTACAGATACGCAGTATTTT. This encodes CASSLVRPFRGTDTQYF.

Many counts were recorded for this clonotype. This chain joins TRBV7-2 and TRBJ2-4, with D maybe TRBD1 (5 bases). Germline CDR1 reads SGHTA; CDR2 reads FQGNSA. V was cut by 8 bases and J by 6 bases, with 11 bases left in between. This CDR3 has 12 residues. As DNA, the CDR3 is TGTGCCAGCCGCGGCCAGGGAAACATTCAGTACTTC. Its translation: CASRGQGNIQYF.

This clonotype was detected many times. CDR3 protein: CAVPWEDEKLFF. In DNA, the CDR3 is TGTGCCGTCCCTTGGGAGGATGAAAAACTGTTTTTT. The gene calls are TRBV28 and TRBJ1-4, with no clear D. CDR3 length: 12 residues. V gave up 11 bases and J gave up 6 bases, with 13 bases separating them. Germline V lookup: CDR1 MDHEN, CDR2 SYDVKM.

This clonotype was seen ten or more times. The DNA of the CDR3 is TGTGCCACCAGTGATTTGTCGGAGGGCAAGGACAATGAGCAGTTCTTC. Its translation: CATSDLSEGKDNEQFF. This rearrangement joins TRBV24-1 to TRBJ2-1, with D perhaps matching TRBD2 (6 bases). Trimming cost V 0 bases and J 5 bases, with 13 bases left between them. CDR1 is KGHDR, CDR2 SFDVKD, per germline. The CDR3 has 16 amino acids.

This clonotype was recorded at least ten times. This chain connects TRBV12-3 or TRBV12-4 to TRBJ1-1, with D uncertain. Trimming took 5 bases from V and 3 from J, leaving 10 bases between them. This CDR3 has 13 residues. The CDR3 protein is CASSPDWDTEAFF. The DNA of the CDR3 is TGTGCCAGCAGTCCGGACTGGGACACTGAAGCTTTCTTT.

The CDR3 bases are TGCGCCAGCAGACGAATCGGACAGGCGAACACTGAAGCTTTCTTT. It yields the protein CASRRIGQANTEAFF. The chain has TRBV5-1 and TRBJ1-1; 7 bases are shared with TRBD1. Germline V gene lookup returns CDR1 SGHRS and CDR2 YFSETQ. The CDR3 loop spans 15 amino acids. V lost 5 bases to trimming and J lost 1 base; unmatched junction nucleotides: 8. Combining the CDR3 with reference TRBV5-1 and TRBJ1-1 gives the whole variable domain KAGVTQTPRYLIKTRGQQVTLSCSPISGHRSVSWYQQTPGQGLQFLFEYFSETQRNKGNFPGRFSGRQFSNSRSEMNVSTLELGDSALYLCASRRIGQANTEAFFGQGTRLTVV.

This clonotype has a count of ten or more. The chain recombines TRBV19 with TRBJ1-1, with a possible D match to TRBD1 (5 bases). Germline V lookup: CDR1 LNHDA, CDR2 SQIVND (reference sequence). There are 12 residues in the CDR3. Trimming stripped 4 bases from V and 4 bases from J, with 7 bases between. The CDR3 coding sequence is TGTGCCAGTAGTAAGAGGGGCACTGAAGCTTTCTTT. Its translation is CASSKRGTEAFF.

The chain joins TRBV11-2 to TRBJ2-7, with D perhaps TRBD1 or TRBD2 (6 bases each). Trimming left V 1 base short and J 3 bases short, with 13 bases between. The CDR3 covers 15 residues. Germline CDR1 reads SGHAT; CDR2 reads FQNNGV. CDR3 protein: CASSLVLGGGYEQYF. DNA of the CDR3: TGTGCCAGCAGCTTAGTCCTCGGAGGGGGCTACGAGCAGTACTTC.

This clonotype was counted between two and nine times. This could be a read error, since a much larger clone is one nucleotide away. This sequence joins TRBV12-3 or TRBV12-4 and TRBJ2-1; D uncertain. V lost 11 bases, J lost 5 bases, and 13 bases lay in between. The CDR3 runs to 12 residues. The chain's CDR3 is CASRHEDNEQFF. In DNA, the CDR3 is TGTGCCTCCAGGCACGAGGACAATGAGCAGTTCTTC.

This clonotype was counted a few times. V gene TRBV3-1 combines with J gene TRBJ2-1; D is perhaps TRBD1 or TRBD2 (6 bases each). The CDR3 is made up of 17 amino acids. Trimming removed 4 bases from V and 7 bases from J, with 23 bases in between. CDR1 is LGHDT and CDR2 is YNNKEL in the germline V gene (reference sequence). Here the CDR3 DNA reads TGTGCCAGCAGCCTCTCCGGGACTCTTAGAGGGACAAATGAGCAGTTCTTC. Encoded protein: CASSLSGTLRGTNEQFF.

This clonotype was detected a few times. V and J are TRBV19 and TRBJ1-5; tentative D call: TRBD1 (6 bases). Germline CDR1 LNHDA, CDR2 SQIVND (reference sequence). V lost 3 bases and J 2 bases, leaving 11 bases between the germline ends. The CDR3 contains 15 residues. As DNA, the CDR3 is TGTGCCAGTAGTATCGAGAGACAGGGCAATCAGCCCCAGCATTTT. It yields the protein CASSIERQGNQPQHF.

This clonotype was recorded a few times. The chain combines TRBV7-9 with TRBJ2-1, with 10 bases lining up with TRBD1. In germline, CDR1 is SEHNR, CDR2 FQNEAQ (reference sequence). Unmatched junction bases numbered 11, after V lost 5 bases and J lost 7 bases. This CDR3 has 16 residues. CDR3 residues: CASSPRGDRGWNEQFF. In DNA, the CDR3 is TGTGCCAGCAGCCCAAGGGGGGACAGGGGATGGAATGAGCAGTTCTTC.

The chain uses TRBV29-1 and TRBJ2-5, with 10 bases that match TRBD2. The germline V gene encodes CDR1 SQVTM and CDR2 ANQGSEA. This CDR3 spans 15 amino acids. J was trimmed by 5 bases and V by 3 bases; bases with no gene match: 9. For the CDR3, the DNA is TGCAGCGTTGACACTAGCGGGAATGGAATTGAGACCCAGTACTTC. Translated, it gives CSVDTSGNGIETQYF.

This chain uses TRBV7-3 with TRBJ1-1, with no clear D. Trimming removed 11 bases at V and 3 bases at J, with 19 bases between. Germline CDR1 and CDR2: SGHTA and FQGTGA. The CDR3 is 14 amino acids. The CDR3 nucleotides are TGTGCCGGCGCCTCTCGGGGAACCGACACTGAAGCTTTCTTT. It encodes CAGASRGTDTEAFF.

This clonotype has ten or more counts. V gene TRBV2 combines with J gene TRBJ1-1; D is undetermined. The CDR3 runs to 13 residues. From germline, CDR1 is SNHLY and CDR2 FYNNEI. The germline V and J ends were trimmed by 6 bases and 0 bases, with 8 bases remaining between them. The CDR3 DNA follows: TGTGCCAGCAGACAGTTCATGAACACTGAAGCTTTCTTT. It codes for CASRQFMNTEAFF. Full variable domain (remainder filled in from reference TRBV2 and TRBJ1-1): EPEVTQTPSHQVTQMGQEVILRCVPISNHLYFYWYRQILGQKVEFLVSFYNNEISEKSEIFDDQFSVERPDGSNFTLKIRSTKLEDSAMYFCASRQFMNTEAFFGQGTRLTVV.

This clonotype was seen repeatedly, ten times or more. An end of the junction differs from the germline gene, which may be a read error. This chain uses TRBV11-1 with TRBJ1-1; D not certain. This CDR3 spans 16 amino acids. Germline V gene data show CDR1 as SGHAT and CDR2 as FQDESV (reference sequence). CDR3 sequence reads: CASSPLPGNSRREGFF. The DNA of the CDR3 is TGTGCCAGCAGCCCTTTACCCGGGAATTCGCGAAGAGAAGGTTTCTTT.

Turning to this clonotype: A much larger clone lies one base from this, so it may be a read error. The V call is TRBV29-1, the J call TRBJ2-3, with 8 bases lining up with TRBD1. CDR1 and CDR2 (germline): SQVTM, ANQGSEA. The CDR3 totals 14 residues. CDR3: CGVAPAQGADTQYF. For the CDR3, the DNA is TGCGGCGTGGCCCCCGCACAGGGGGCAGATACGCAGTATTTT.

The V call is TRBV9, the J call TRBJ2-5; 7 positions agree with TRBD1. The CDR3 is 15 residues long. CDR1 and CDR2 from the germline V gene are SGDLS and YYNGEE. V lost 2 bases to trimming and J lost 3 bases; unmatched junction nucleotides: 7. Written as DNA, the CDR3 is TGTGCCAGCAGCGTGACCGGGACAGCTAAAGAGACCCAGTACTTC. Its translation: CASSVTGTAKETQYF. The whole variable domain, filled in from reference TRBV9 and TRBJ2-5, reads DSGVTQTPKHLITATGQRVTLRCSPRSGDLSVYWYQQSLDQGLQFLIQYYNGEERAKGNILERFSAQQFPDLHSELNLSSLELGDSALYFCASSVTGTAKETQYFGPGTRLLVL.

This clonotype was seen many times. The rearrangement links TRBV12-3 or TRBV12-4 to TRBJ2-7; 7 bases fit TRBD2. The CDR3 covers 14 residues. The junction had 11 bases not matched to a gene; V was cut back by 8 bases and J by 4 bases. The CDR3 DNA sequence: TGTGCCAGCCCCCGGACTAGACGAAGGTACGAGCAGTACTTC. This translates into CASPRTRRRYEQYF.